Below, 32 T cell receptor beta chains from the same sample are listed, as sequenced in a study of OX40 agonist ivuxolimab in advanced cancers. The assay was immunoSEQ multiplex PCR, and TCRdb's table has in-frame clones only and misses some. The sample has 70,000 or so clones, 80% to 90% seen once. This material consisted of CD4+ or CD8+ T cells sorted from blood, taken in a trial of the OX40 agonist ivuxolimab. These receptors were collected from an adult with an advanced solid tumor such as melanoma, head and neck, liver or kidney cancer.

Concerning this clone: At one of its ends the junction is not consistent with the germline gene, which may arise from a read error. This rearrangement joins TRBV5-4 to TRBJ1-6; possibly TRBD1 for D (6 bases). Germline V gene data show CDR1 as SGHNT and CDR2 as YYREEE (reference sequence). The CDR3 runs to 15 residues. CDR3: CASSQDSGGGSPLHF. The CDR3 coding sequence is TGCGCCAGCAGCCAAGATAGCGGGGGCGGTTCACCCCTCCACTTT.

The rearrangement uses TRBV19 and TRBJ2-7, with D possibly TRBD1 on 5 matching bases. Trimming stripped 7 bases from V and 0 bases from J, with 13 bases between. Germline CDR1 LNHDA, CDR2 SQIVND (reference sequence). The CDR3 extends over 14 amino acids. The CDR3: CASTPTVVSYEQYF. The DNA of the CDR3 is TGTGCCAGTACGCCGACAGTTGTCTCCTACGAGCAGTACTTC.

V gene TRBV5-4 combines with J gene TRBJ2-7; 8 nucleotides line up with TRBD2. Germline lookup yields CDR1 SGHNT and CDR2 YYREEE (reference sequence). The V segment lost 4 bases and the J segment 5 bases; nucleotides outside the gene matches: 14. This CDR3 is 16 amino acids long. The CDR3 sequence: CASSITAGGGRDEQYF. The CDR3 nucleotides are TGTGCCAGCAGCATTACGGCCGGGGGGGGCAGGGACGAGCAGTACTTC.

This chain's CDR3 is CASSQGGLWYLNYGYTF. DNA for the CDR3: TGTGCCAGCAGCCAAGGAGGTCTCTGGTACCTTAACTATGGCTACACCTTC. The V gene is TRBV14, the J gene TRBJ1-2, with D unresolved. Trimming cost V 1 base and J 1 base, with 16 bases left between them. This CDR3 has 17 residues. CDR1 SGHDN and CDR2 FVKESK come from the germline V gene.

In this sample, this clone turned up once. Other DNA sequences in this sample translate to the same CDR3. J is TRBJ1-1 and V is TRBV4-3; no clear D. Deletions cut 0 bases from V and 6 bases from J, with 11 bases between. Germline V gives CDR1 LGHNA, CDR2 YSLEER. The length of the CDR3 is 14 residues. The CDR3, as DNA: TGCGCCAGCAGCCAAGATCGAAGAGGCGCTGAAGCTTTCTTT. Translation gives CASSQDRRGAEAFF.

The J gene is TRBJ2-7, the V gene TRBV5-6, with D uncertain. This CDR3 is built from 13 residues. Trimming took 3 bases from V and 2 from J, leaving 9 bases between them. Germline CDR1 is SGHDT and CDR2 is YYEEEE. Here the CDR3 reads CASSSDGPYEQYF. The CDR3 nucleotides read TGTGCCAGCAGCTCGGACGGACCCTACGAGCAGTACTTC.

The V and J genes are TRBV10-1 and TRBJ2-7; D not resolved. Germline values: CDR1 WNHNN, CDR2 SYGVQD (reference sequence). Trimming took off 2 bases at V and 9 bases at J, with 20 bases between the two ends. This CDR3 is built from 15 residues. The DNA of the CDR3 is TGCGCCAGCAGTGAGAAATCCGGCTGTCGCTCTGGGCAGTACTTC. It translates to CASSEKSGCRSGQYF.

J is TRBJ1-4 and V is TRBV6-5; 9 bases agree with TRBD1. Germline CDR1 MNHEY, CDR2 SVGAGI. Losses at the gene ends were 0 bases for V and 8 bases for J; bases not matched to a gene: 4. There are 15 residues in the CDR3. CDR3 coding DNA: TGTGCCAGCAGTTACTCGGGACAGGGTCGGGAAAAACTGTTTTTT. It specifies CASSYSGQGREKLFF.

The rearrangement uses TRBV19 and TRBJ1-1; no definite D call. V gave up 5 bases and J gave up 0 bases, with 13 bases separating them. Germline lookup yields CDR1 LNHDA and CDR2 SQIVND (reference sequence). This CDR3 has 15 amino acids. CDR3 residues: CASSSRVGMNTEAFF. The CDR3 coding sequence is TGTGCCAGTAGTTCCCGAGTGGGCATGAACACTGAAGCTTTCTTT.

The chain combines TRBV15 with TRBJ1-2; D is possibly TRBD1 (5 bases). The V end was cut by 1 base, the J end by 7 bases, with 10 bases between. The CDR3 length is 13 residues. The germline CDR1 and CDR2 sequences are LNHNV and YYDKDF (reference sequence). The CDR3 sequence is CATSRASGLGYTF. DNA for the CDR3: TGTGCCACCAGCAGAGCATCGGGACTTGGCTACACCTTC.

This chain links TRBV7-2 with TRBJ2-4; D gene uncertain. Germline-derived CDR1 and CDR2 are SGHTA and FQGNSA. This CDR3 contains 14 residues. V was trimmed by 1 base and J by 1 base, leaving 5 bases between them. Here the CDR3 reads CASSLGWAKNIQYF. DNA of the CDR3: TGTGCCAGCAGCTTAGGGTGGGCCAAAAACATTCAGTACTTC.

This chain connects TRBV29-1 to TRBJ2-4; a possible D gene is TRBD2 (6 bases). Germline V gives CDR1 SQVTM, CDR2 ANQGSEA. The CDR3 has 14 amino acids. Trimming left V 7 bases short and J 6 bases short, with 19 bases between. The chain's CDR3 is CSGRGEGGGNIQYF. DNA of the CDR3: TGCAGCGGGAGGGGCGAGGGTGGGGGAAACATTCAGTACTTC. Based on the CDR3 plus reference TRBV29-1 and TRBJ2-4, the full variable domain is SAVISQKPSRDICQRGTSLTIQCQVDSQVTMMFWYRQQPGQSLTLIATANQGSEATYESGFVIDKFPISRPNLTFSTLTVSNMSPEDSSIYLCSGRGEGGGNIQYFGAGTRLSVL.

In its sample, this clone was seen a few times. This chain uses TRBV6-6 with TRBJ1-5; no clear D. The ends were cut back, 0 bases at V and 3 bases at J, with 6 bases in the middle. Germline values: CDR1 MNHNY, CDR2 SVGAGI (reference sequence). The CDR3 has 14 amino acids. The CDR3 DNA sequence: TGTGCCAGCAGTTACTCAGGGTTCAATCAGCCCCAGCATTTT. Amino acid sequence: CASSYSGFNQPQHF.

J is TRBJ2-7 and V is TRBV5-1; 7 nucleotides match TRBD1. Losses at the gene ends were 0 bases for V and 9 bases for J; bases not matched to a gene: 6. The CDR3 spans 13 residues. The germline V gene has CDR1 SGHRS and CDR2 YFSETQ. The chain's CDR3 is CASSLDRGKRQYF. The CDR3 nucleotides are TGCGCCAGCAGCTTGGACAGGGGTAAGAGGCAGTACTTC.

The V and J genes are TRBV6-5 and TRBJ1-6; no clear D gene. Trimming shortened V by 5 bases and J by 7 bases, and 15 bases separated the two germline ends. CDR1 and CDR2 from the germline V gene are MNHEY and SVGAGI. The CDR3 has 15 amino acids. CDR3 in amino acids: CASSALDVSNSPLHF. The CDR3 bases are TGTGCCAGCAGTGCCCTCGATGTTTCGAATTCACCCCTCCACTTT.

V and J are TRBV10-3 and TRBJ2-2; 8 bases fit TRBD2. Germline CDR1 ENHRY, CDR2 SYGVKD. This CDR3 has 16 amino acids. V dropped 2 bases and J dropped 1; count of bases not matched to a gene: 3. CDR3: CAISEASGLNTGELFF. The CDR3 DNA sequence: TGTGCCATCAGTGAGGCTAGCGGGCTGAACACCGGGGAGCTGTTTTTT.

This clone showed up just a few times. Within the sample, other DNA sequences also encode this same CDR3. This chain joins TRBV7-2 and TRBJ2-3; 10 bases map to TRBD2. CDR3 length: 17 amino acids. CDR1 and CDR2 (germline): SGHTA, FQGNSA. V gave up 0 bases and J gave up 0 bases; unmatched junction bases: 3. CDR3 bases: TGTGCCAGCAGCTTAGCTCTACTAGCGGGAAGCACAGATACGCAGTATTTT. Translating it yields CASSLALLAGSTDTQYF.

This clone was counted between two and nine times. CDR3 nucleotide sequence: TGCGCCAGCAGCCAAGGGCCCAGAAACACCGGGGAGCTGTTTTTT. Encoded protein: CASSQGPRNTGELFF. The chain uses TRBV4-1 and TRBJ2-2; no definite D call. Trimming removed 1 base from V and 2 bases from J, with 8 bases in between. The germline V gene has CDR1 MGHRA and CDR2 YSYEKL. This CDR3 has 15 amino acids.

This chain connects TRBV6-5 to TRBJ2-7; TRBD1 might be the D (6 bases). This CDR3 comprises 12 residues. Germline CDR1 MNHEY, CDR2 SVGAGI. V lost 5 bases, J lost 6 bases, and 11 bases lay in between. CDR3 bases: TGTGCCAGCAGTGGTACAGGGATCGAGCAGTACTTC. This gives the protein CASSGTGIEQYF.

The chain employs TRBV29-1 and TRBJ2-3; D is perhaps TRBD2 (6 bases). With 6 bases removed from V and 2 bases from J, the gap between germline ends came to 18 bases. CDR1 and CDR2 from the germline V gene are SQVTM and ANQGSEA. CDR3 length: 15 residues. In DNA, the CDR3 is TGCAGCGTCGCGGGGACTTCAGATTCCACAGATACGCAGTATTTT. This sequence encodes CSVAGTSDSTDTQYF.

About this clone itself: Germline is not matched at one junction end, which may reflect a read error. The chain has TRBV7-3 and TRBJ2-5, with D perhaps TRBD2 (6 bases). In germline, CDR1 is SGHTA, CDR2 FQGTGA. The CDR3 spans 13 residues. The CDR3 nucleotides read TGTGCCAGCAGCATCCGGGACTCCCTCCTGTGCAACTTC. Amino acid sequence: CASSIRDSLLCNF.

The rearrangement joins TRBV28 to TRBJ2-1, with no clear D. This CDR3 has 15 residues. Between the trimmed V and J ends, which lost 4 bases and 0 bases, there was a span of 10 bases. Germline values: CDR1 MDHEN, CDR2 SYDVKM. CDR3 residues: CASSSYTSSYNEQFF. CDR3 coding DNA: TGTGCCAGCAGTTCCTACACGAGCTCCTACAATGAGCAGTTCTTC.

The V gene is TRBV6-6, the J gene TRBJ2-1; the match to TRBD2 covers 8 bases. The V gene's germline CDR1 is MNHNY and CDR2 SVGAGI (reference sequence). With 0 bases clipped from V and 2 bases from J, the junction kept 0 bases outside the gene matches. This CDR3 has 15 residues. CDR3 sequence (DNA): TGTGCCAGCAGTTACTCCGGGAGGGCCTACAATGAGCAGTTCTTC. Residues: CASSYSGRAYNEQFF.

The chain carries TRBV19 and TRBJ1-3; TRBD1 might be the D (6 bases). Trimming took 4 bases from V and 6 from J, leaving 19 bases between them. This CDR3 spans 16 amino acids. CDR1 LNHDA and CDR2 SQIVND come from the germline V gene (reference sequence). CDR3 region: CASSSPSSGQENTIYF. The CDR3 DNA reads TGTGCCAGTAGTAGCCCCTCGTCGGGACAAGAAAACACCATATATTTT.

The J gene is TRBJ1-1, the V gene TRBV18; a possible D gene is TRBD1 (6 bases). V was trimmed by 2 bases and J by 4 bases, leaving 8 bases between them. This CDR3 is built from 13 residues. Looked up from germline, CDR1 is KGHSH and CDR2 is LQKENI. The CDR3, as DNA: TGTGCCAGCTCACCAACAGGGCGCACTGAAGCTTTCTTT. Translation: CASSPTGRTEAFF.

The chain recombines TRBV19 with TRBJ1-1; no clear D. From germline, CDR1 is LNHDA and CDR2 SQIVND (reference sequence). The germline V and J ends were trimmed by 7 bases and 1 base, with 16 bases remaining between them. CDR3 length: 15 residues. CDR3 protein: CASTLKRIKNTEAFF. DNA for the CDR3: TGTGCCAGTACCCTTAAGAGGATCAAGAACACTGAAGCTTTCTTT.

The J gene is TRBJ2-1, the V gene TRBV7-9, with D perhaps TRBD1 (6 bases). V was shortened by 5 bases and J by 1 base, with 12 bases between the two germline ends. CDR3 length: 15 residues. Germline values: CDR1 SEHNR, CDR2 FQNEAQ (reference sequence). CDR3 region: CASSEGGPSYNEQFF. The CDR3 nucleotides read TGTGCCAGCAGCGAAGGGGGTCCGTCCTACAATGAGCAGTTCTTC. The variable domain in full, completed from reference TRBV7-9 and TRBJ2-1, reads DTGVSQNPRHKITKRGQNVTFRCDPISEHNRLYWYRQTLGQGPEFLTYFQNEAQLEKSRLLSDRFSAERPKGSFSTLEIQRTEQGDSAMYLCASSEGGPSYNEQFFGPGTRLTVL.

V and J are TRBV7-3 and TRBJ2-3; a weak D match, TRBD2 (6 bases). Germline loops: CDR1 SGHTA, CDR2 FQGTGA. V lost 8 bases to trimming and J lost 2 bases, with 17 bases between them. This CDR3 is built from 15 residues. CDR3 nucleotides: TGTGCCAGCTGGTTAGGCGGGACCGACACAGATACGCAGTATTTT. It encodes CASWLGGTDTDTQYF.

V and J are TRBV7-8 and TRBJ2-5; TRBD2 matches at 16 bases. The V segment lost 5 bases and the J segment 5 bases; nucleotides outside the gene matches: 14. This CDR3 has 19 amino acids. CDR1 SGHVS and CDR2 FQNEAQ come from the germline V gene. The CDR3 spells CASSRTGTSGGARLETQYF. The CDR3 DNA sequence: TGTGCCAGCAGCCGGACCGGGACTAGCGGGGGGGCTAGGTTGGAGACCCAGTACTTC.

This clone occurred once. The chain's CDR3 is CASSFGTGTGELFF. The CDR3 nucleotides read TGTGCCAGCAGCTTCGGGACAGGGACCGGGGAGCTGTTTTTT. The chain joins TRBV7-2 to TRBJ2-2; 9 bases are a match to TRBD1. There are 14 residues in the CDR3. In germline, CDR1 is SGHTA, CDR2 FQGNSA. The J segment lost 5 bases and the V segment lost 3 bases, leaving 1 base of the junction unmatched.

The genes are TRBV7-3 and TRBJ2-1; D is possibly TRBD2 (5 bases). The V gene lost 5 bases and the J gene lost 0 bases, with 8 bases spanning the gap. CDR3 length: 14 residues. The germline V gene has CDR1 SGHTA and CDR2 FQGTGA. DNA of the CDR3: TGTGCCAGCAGCCGGGATTACTCCTACAATGAGCAGTTCTTC. This gives the protein CASSRDYSYNEQFF.

This clone was seen just once. The chain joins TRBV6-5 to TRBJ2-6; 9 bases align to TRBD1. Germline V lookup: CDR1 MNHEY, CDR2 SVGAGI. The V and J ends lost 6 bases and 3 bases, in that order; junction bases with no gene match: 3. The CDR3 is 15 amino acids. CDR3 in DNA: TGTGCCAGCAGCTACAGGGGGCGTGGGGCCAACGTCCTGACTTTC. Translated: CASSYRGRGANVLTF.